This is a list of T cell receptor beta chains from one sample in a study of cytomegalovirus exposure and HLA in healthy donors. Produced via immunoSEQ multiplex PCR; TCRdb's table is partial and in-frame only. The data show 150,000 to 200,000 clones, about 83% seen once. The sample taken for sequencing was PBMCs. All receptors come from a female donor in good health and CMV-seronegative. Each CDR3 is given with its conserved first and last residue. The order of the fields is D gene, clone size, V gene, J gene, CDR3 protein, CDR3 DNA. D genes are given only for firm matches. Clone size is not always given. Where it is, it says once, few, many or a class for expanded clones.

d_call: -; clone_size: once; v_call: TRBV11-2; j_call: TRBJ2-2; cdr3_aa: CASSRPGLRSGELFF; cdr3_nt: TGTGCCAGCAGCCGTCCAGGATTGCGCTCCGGGGAGCTGTTTTTT
d_call: -; clone_size: -; v_call: TRBV30; j_call: TRBJ1-5; cdr3_aa: CAWSSGVGDNQPQHF; cdr3_nt: TGTGCCTGGAGTTCCGGAGTAGGGGACAATCAGCCCCAGCATTTT
d_call: TRBD1; clone_size: few; v_call: TRBV5-1; j_call: TRBJ1-2; cdr3_aa: CASSPPGQVTYGYTF; cdr3_nt: TGCGCCAGCAGCCCCCCAGGACAGGTTACTTATGGCTACACCTTC
d_call: TRBD1; clone_size: few; v_call: TRBV29-1; j_call: TRBJ1-1; cdr3_aa: CSQEDRVNTEAFF; cdr3_nt: TGCAGCCAAGAGGACAGGGTGAACACTGAAGCTTTCTTT
d_call: TRBD1; clone_size: -; v_call: TRBV6-5; j_call: TRBJ1-5; cdr3_aa: CASSLRGSGNQPQHF; cdr3_nt: TGTGCCAGCAGCCTCAGGGGGTCTGGGAATCAGCCCCAGCATTTT
d_call: -; clone_size: -; v_call: TRBV4-1; j_call: TRBJ1-5; cdr3_aa: CASSHHLLLLVRPQHF; cdr3_nt: TGCGCCAGCAGCCACCACCTCCTTTTATTGGTTAGGCCCCAGCATTTT
d_call: TRBD1; clone_size: -; v_call: TRBV2; j_call: TRBJ2-5; cdr3_aa: CASTGTDQETQYF; cdr3_nt: TGTGCCAGCACCGGGACAGACCAAGAGACCCAGTACTTC
d_call: -; clone_size: -; v_call: TRBV11-3; j_call: TRBJ1-5; cdr3_aa: CASSSHRVGNQPQHF; cdr3_nt: TGTGCCAGCAGCTCTCACAGGGTTGGCAATCAGCCCCAGCATTTT
d_call: -; clone_size: -; v_call: TRBV7-3; j_call: TRBJ2-2; cdr3_aa: CASSFSSANTGELFF; cdr3_nt: TGTGCCAGCAGCTTTTCTAGCGCGAACACCGGGGAGCTGTTTTTT
d_call: TRBD1; clone_size: -; v_call: TRBV4-2; j_call: TRBJ1-2; cdr3_aa: CASSQVSVLEGAEGYTF; cdr3_nt: TGTGCCAGCAGCCAAGTGAGTGTTTTGGAGGGGGCGGAAGGCTACACCTTC
d_call: -; clone_size: -; v_call: TRBV19; j_call: TRBJ2-1; cdr3_aa: CASRAGLSYNEQFF; cdr3_nt: TGTGCCAGTAGGGCAGGCCTCTCCTACAATGAGCAGTTCTTC
d_call: -; clone_size: -; v_call: TRBV28; j_call: TRBJ2-2; cdr3_aa: CASIDSSSGLFF; cdr3_nt: TGTGCCAGCATAGACTCCTCGTCGGGGCTGTTTTTT
d_call: TRBD1; clone_size: -; v_call: TRBV5-1; j_call: TRBJ2-7; cdr3_aa: CASSLRTGGSYEQYF; cdr3_nt: TGCGCCAGCAGCTTGAGGACAGGCGGCTCCTACGAGCAGTACTTC
d_call: TRBD2; clone_size: -; v_call: TRBV29-1; j_call: TRBJ2-1; cdr3_aa: CSGGALAGVMEQFF; cdr3_nt: TGCAGCGGTGGGGCACTAGCGGGAGTAATGGAGCAGTTCTTC
d_call: TRBD2; clone_size: once; v_call: TRBV30; j_call: TRBJ2-3; cdr3_aa: CAWTNGGEDTQYF; cdr3_nt: TGTGCCTGGACTAACGGGGGGGAAGATACGCAGTATTTT
d_call: -; clone_size: -; v_call: TRBV11-2; j_call: TRBJ2-7; cdr3_aa: CASTFGRTSYEQYF; cdr3_nt: TGTGCCAGCACCTTTGGCAGGACTTCCTACGAGCAGTACTTC
d_call: -; clone_size: -; v_call: TRBV30; j_call: TRBJ1-1; cdr3_aa: CAWSVGADTEAFF; cdr3_nt: TGTGCCTGGAGTGTAGGTGCGGACACTGAAGCTTTCTTT
d_call: TRBD1; clone_size: -; v_call: TRBV7-6; j_call: TRBJ2-5; cdr3_aa: CASSADRAETQYF; cdr3_nt: TGTGCCAGCAGCGCTGACAGGGCAGAGACCCAGTACTTC
d_call: -; clone_size: -; v_call: TRBV5-1; j_call: TRBJ1-1; cdr3_aa: CASSWGGYTEAFF; cdr3_nt: TGCGCCAGCAGCTGGGGGGGATACACTGAAGCTTTCTTT
d_call: TRBD1; clone_size: -; v_call: TRBV2; j_call: TRBJ1-5; cdr3_aa: CASSDSWTGFNQPQHF; cdr3_nt: TGTGCCAGCAGTGATTCTTGGACAGGGTTCAATCAGCCCCAGCATTTT
d_call: -; clone_size: -; v_call: TRBV25-1; j_call: TRBJ2-3; cdr3_aa: CASSAMGGAKADTQYF; cdr3_nt: TGTGCCAGCAGTGCAATGGGGGGGGCGAAGGCAGATACGCAGTATTTT
d_call: -; clone_size: -; v_call: TRBV29-1; j_call: TRBJ2-3; cdr3_aa: CSVRPRPDTQYF; cdr3_nt: TGCAGCGTACGTCCTAGGCCCGATACGCAGTATTTT
d_call: TRBD1; clone_size: -; v_call: TRBV30; j_call: TRBJ1-3; cdr3_aa: CAWVDRESGNTIYF; cdr3_nt: TGTGCCTGGGTAGACAGGGAATCTGGAAACACCATATATTTT